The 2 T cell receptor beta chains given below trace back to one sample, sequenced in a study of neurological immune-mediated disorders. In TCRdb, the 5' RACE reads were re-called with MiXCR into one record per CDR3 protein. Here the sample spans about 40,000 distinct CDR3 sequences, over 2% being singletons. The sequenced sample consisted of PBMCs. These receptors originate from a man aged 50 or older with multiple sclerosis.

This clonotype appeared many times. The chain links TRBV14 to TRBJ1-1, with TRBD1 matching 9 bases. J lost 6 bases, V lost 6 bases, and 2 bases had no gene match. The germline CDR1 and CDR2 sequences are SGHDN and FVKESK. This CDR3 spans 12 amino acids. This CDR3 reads CASRGQGPEAFF. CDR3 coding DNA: TGTGCCAGCAGGGGACAGGGCCCTGAAGCTTTCTTT. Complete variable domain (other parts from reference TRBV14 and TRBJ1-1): EAGVTQFPSHSVIEKGQTVTLRCDPISGHDNLYWYRRVMGKEIKFLLHFVKESKQDESGMPNNRFLAERTGGTYSTLKVQPAELEDSGVYFCASRGQGPEAFFGQGTRLTVV.

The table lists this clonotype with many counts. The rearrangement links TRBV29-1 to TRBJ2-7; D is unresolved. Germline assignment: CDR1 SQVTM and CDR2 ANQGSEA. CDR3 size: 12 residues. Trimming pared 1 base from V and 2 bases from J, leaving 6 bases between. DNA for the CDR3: TGCAGCGTTGAAGTCAGAGCCTACGAGCAGTACTTC. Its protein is CSVEVRAYEQYF.